Below, 30 T cell receptor beta chains from the same sample are listed, as sequenced in a study of T cells in Graves' hyperthyroidism and ophthalmopathy. Amplified TCR beta CDR3 regions derived from RNA transcripts. Initially, a first-round RT-PCR of the TCR CDR3 employed the HTBI primer set. Each CDR3 protein gets one entry after TCRdb re-called the multiplex PCR reads with MiXCR. This table has a few hundred thousand distinct CDR3 sequences, about half appearing once. Input material: peripheral blood or thyroid tissue (not recorded which). The receptors were gathered from a woman aged 18-29 years with Graves' hyperthyroidism.

V is TRBV6-1 and J is TRBJ1-1; possibly TRBD1 for D (6 bases). Germline CDR1 is MNHNS and CDR2 is SASEGT. The CDR3 totals 16 residues. The ends were cut back, 4 bases at V and 1 base at J, with 16 bases in the middle. CDR3 DNA sequence: TGTGCCAGCAGTGGCGGGAGACAGGCGACGAACACTGAAGCTTTCTTT. This sequence encodes CASSGGRQATNTEAFF.

J is TRBJ2-2 and V is TRBV24-1; TRBD2 agrees at 8 bases. V lost 0 bases and J lost 6; bases outside the gene matches: 8. The CDR3 length is 17 residues. Germline V lookup: CDR1 KGHDR, CDR2 SFDVKD. DNA of the CDR3: TGTGCCACCAGTGATTTGAGACCAGCGGGAGTACCCGGGGAGCTGTTTTTT. It codes for CATSDLRPAGVPGELFF.

This clonotype was detected once. A much larger clone lies one base from this, so it may be a read error. The chain is built from TRBV7-2 and TRBJ2-5; D is ambiguous. CDR1 is SGHTA, CDR2 FQGNSA, per germline. The CDR3 consists of 14 residues. V was clipped by 5 bases and J by 6 bases, with 16 bases between them. The CDR3 coding sequence is TGTGCCAGCAGCGATCAACCCATCGGTCAGACCCAGTACTTC. This codes for CASSDQPIGQTQYF.

This clonotype was detected only once. The genes are TRBV7-9 and TRBJ1-1; 9 nucleotides line up with TRBD1. This CDR3 region has 14 residues. CDR1 and CDR2 (germline): SEHNR, FQNEAQ (reference sequence). V shed 9 bases and J 4 bases; nucleotides not matched to a gene: 9. CDR3 bases: TGTGCCAGTACCAACAGGGGGCTCGGCACTGAAGCTTTCTTT. The encoded protein is CASTNRGLGTEAFF.

Comments on this clonotype: Sequence at one end of the junction differs from germline and may be a read error. The chain's CDR3 is CAISYQTRNSPLHF. Here the CDR3 DNA reads TGTGCCATCAGTTACCAGACGCGGAATTCACCCCTCCACTTT. This rearrangement joins TRBV6-5 to TRBJ1-6; D is unresolved. Germline assignment: CDR1 MNHEY and CDR2 SVGAGI. This CDR3 contains 14 residues.

This clonotype has only a few counts. This sequence joins TRBV20-1 and TRBJ1-6; 7 nucleotides match TRBD1. V lost 6 bases, J lost 2 bases, and 4 bases stayed unmatched. This CDR3 spans 14 amino acids. CDR1 DFQATT and CDR2 SNEGSKA come from the germline V gene (reference sequence). The chain's CDR3 is CSALGTAYNSPLHF. The CDR3 bases are TGCAGTGCCCTCGGGACAGCCTATAATTCACCCCTCCACTTT.

The rearrangement links TRBV2 to TRBJ1-1, with 8 bases identical to TRBD1. The ends lost 6 bases at V and 5 bases at J; junction bases unmatched: 11. Germline-derived CDR1 and CDR2 are SNHLY and FYNNEI. The CDR3 is 15 residues long. The CDR3 loop reads CASRRNRGGETEAFF. In nucleotides, the CDR3 is TGTGCCAGCAGGCGCAACAGGGGGGGAGAAACTGAAGCTTTCTTT.

The chain combines TRBV29-1 with TRBJ1-2; TRBD1 might be the D (6 bases). The CDR3 contains 14 residues. Germline CDR1 and CDR2: SQVTM and ANQGSEA. CDR3 protein: CSARDLGGNYGYTF. For the CDR3, the DNA is TGCAGTGCTAGAGATTTAGGGGGAAACTATGGCTACACCTTC.

This clonotype was counted only a few times. The rearrangement links TRBV2 to TRBJ1-2; unclear D gene. V was pared by 6 bases and J by 4 bases, with 18 bases between. The germline CDR1 and CDR2 sequences are SNHLY and FYNNEI. This CDR3 has 15 residues. The CDR3 coding sequence is TGTGCCAGCAGCCAAGATCTCCGGGGAGGCTATGGCTACACCTTC. It translates to CASSQDLRGGYGYTF.

This clonotype has more than one count but fewer than ten. The genes are TRBV19 and TRBJ2-2; no definite D call. Trimming shortened V by 4 bases and J by 3 bases, and 6 bases separated the two germline ends. The CDR3 contains 13 residues. The germline gives CDR1 LNHDA, CDR2 SQIVND (reference sequence). The CDR3 reads CASSKWDTGELFF. The CDR3 DNA reads TGTGCCAGTAGTAAGTGGGACACCGGGGAGCTGTTTTTT. Full variable domain (rest looked up from reference TRBV19 and TRBJ2-2): DGGITQSPKYLFRKEGQNVTLSCEQNLNHDAMYWYRQDPGQGLRLIYYSQIVNDFQKGDIAEGYSVSREKKESFPLTVTSAQKNPTAFYLCASSKWDTGELFFGEGSRLTVL.

The chain has TRBV5-1 and TRBJ1-2, with D unclear. In germline, CDR1 is SGHRS, CDR2 YFSETQ. V was pared by 1 base and J by 4 bases, with 14 bases between. The CDR3 loop spans 15 amino acids. CDR3 sequence: CASSLNDQSGYGYTF. The CDR3 DNA follows: TGCGCCAGCAGCTTGAATGATCAATCGGGCTATGGCTACACCTTC.

Points on this clonotype: A read error may explain this, as a much larger clone is one base away. The chain employs TRBV10-3 and TRBJ1-4, with 10 bases fitting TRBD1. The V gene's germline CDR1 is ENHRY and CDR2 SYGVKD. V trimming: 4 bases; J trimming: 0 bases; junction bases outside the gene matches: 5. CDR3 size: 17 residues. CDR3 coding DNA: TGTGCCATCAGTGTGGACAGGGGGGACGCAACTAATGAAAAACTGTTTTTT. Translation: CAISVDRGDATNEKLFF.

V and J are TRBV15 and TRBJ1-4, with D maybe TRBD1 (5 bases). CDR3 length: 14 residues. V was pared by 5 bases and J by 6 bases, with 13 bases between. Germline assignment: CDR1 LNHNV and CDR2 YYDKDF (reference sequence). The CDR3: CATSGHQGDEKLFF. The CDR3 DNA is TGTGCCACCAGCGGACACCAGGGAGATGAAAAACTGTTTTTT.

Concerning this clonotype itself: Since a much larger clone is just one base distant, this may be a read error. It is likely a read error, because the conserved phenylalanine at the end of the CDR3 is missing. The chain employs TRBV2 and TRBJ1-2; unclear D gene. CDR1 is SNHLY and CDR2 is FYNNEI in the germline V gene. The CDR3 is 11 amino acids. The V end lost 8 bases, the J end lost 8 bases, and 12 bases lay between the germline ends. CDR3 nucleotide sequence: TGTGCCAGCCCTGGGAGGAAGGGCTACACCTCC. Its protein product is CASPGRKGYTS.

J is TRBJ1-1 and V is TRBV4-3; TRBD1 agrees at 7 bases. CDR1 LGHNA and CDR2 YSLEER come from the germline V gene. With 1 base clipped from V and 0 bases from J, the junction kept 2 bases outside the gene matches. There are 15 residues in the CDR3. The CDR3 bases are TGCGCCAGCAGCCAAGGGACAGGAGTGAACACTGAAGCTTTCTTT. Protein sequence: CASSQGTGVNTEAFF.

In regard to this clonotype: A read error is likely, as this CDR3 ends without the conserved phenylalanine or tryptophan. No DNA is shown, since the ends of the CDR3 on it are uncertain; the CDR3 is the one TCRdb lists. The chain has TRBV29-1 and TRBJ2-5; TRBD1 was called by the table and not checked on the DNA. The germline CDR1 and CDR2 sequences are SQVTM and ANQGSEA. The CDR3 has 14 residues if both end residues are counted. CDR3 protein: CSVVHRGRRETRYL.

In regard to this clonotype: This may be a read error, as it is one base from a much larger clone. The rearrangement links TRBV2 to TRBJ1-2; 8 bases align to TRBD1. The germline gives CDR1 SNHLY, CDR2 FYNNEI. This CDR3 contains 14 residues. CDR3 nucleotides: TGTACCAGCATTAGCGACAGGGGCAACTATGGCTACACCTTC. Translating it yields CTSISDRGNYGYTF.

The chain employs TRBV11-3 and TRBJ1-5; D not resolved. The CDR3 sequence is 15 residues long. Trimming left V 5 bases short and J 0 bases short, with 11 bases between. The germline CDR1 and CDR2 sequences are SGHNT and YENEEA. The CDR3 nucleotides are TGTGCCAGCAGCCCACGGGAGTATAGCAATCAGCCCCAGCATTTT. Its translation: CASSPREYSNQPQHF.

The chain links TRBV10-3 to TRBJ1-1; D might be TRBD1 (5 bases). The CDR3 contains 16 residues. Looked up from germline, CDR1 is ENHRY and CDR2 is SYGVKD. Between the trimmed V and J ends, which lost 2 bases and 0 bases, there was a span of 13 bases. The CDR3 reads CAISEMEGSMNTEAFF. CDR3 bases: TGTGCCATCAGTGAGATGGAGGGGTCTATGAACACTGAAGCTTTCTTT.

This clonotype has more than one count but fewer than ten. The gene calls are TRBV2 and TRBJ2-5; D is unclear. Trimming took 5 bases from V and 2 from J, leaving 9 bases between them. Germline V lookup: CDR1 SNHLY, CDR2 FYNNEI. The CDR3 has 13 amino acids. The CDR3 sequence is CASSKGGQETQYF. The CDR3 DNA reads as TGTGCCAGCAGTAAAGGTGGGCAAGAGACCCAGTACTTC.

A note on this clonotype: A much larger clone differs from this one at a single base, so this may be a read error. The rearrangement uses TRBV6-1 and TRBJ1-1, with 7 nucleotides matching TRBD1. J lost 1 base, V lost 9 bases, and 5 bases had no gene match. From germline, CDR1 is MNHNS and CDR2 SASEGT. The CDR3 contains 13 residues. In DNA, the CDR3 is TGTGCCAGGGGCCGGACAGGGAACACTGAAGCTTTCTTT. Translated, it gives CARGRTGNTEAFF.

This chain links TRBV25-1 with TRBJ1-4, with TRBD1 matching 7 bases. This CDR3 is built from 14 residues. Germline V gene lookup returns CDR1 MGHDK and CDR2 SYGVNS. Germline trimming cut 4 bases from V and 5 bases from J; bases unmatched to any gene: 4. The DNA of the CDR3 is TGTGCCAGCAGTGCCGGGACAGTCAATGAAAAACTGTTTTTT. This sequence encodes CASSAGTVNEKLFF.

This clonotype was counted at least ten times. V is TRBV7-3 and J is TRBJ2-5, with D uncertain. The CDR3 sequence is 12 residues long. Trimming left V 3 bases short and J 7 bases short, with 9 bases between. Germline lookup yields CDR1 SGHTA and CDR2 FQGTGA. CDR3 bases: TGTGCCAGCAGCTTGGAAGGGCGGACCCAGTACTTC. Translation gives CASSLEGRTQYF.

This clonotype was observed many times. This chain connects TRBV24-1 to TRBJ1-2; no firm D call. Germline V lookup: CDR1 KGHDR, CDR2 SFDVKD. The CDR3 is made up of 11 amino acids. V shed 0 bases and J shed 7 bases, with 2 bases lying between them. The CDR3 is CATSDLFGYTF. Written as DNA, the CDR3 is TGTGCCACCAGTGATTTGTTTGGCTACACCTTC.

For this clonotype: One end of the junction varies from germline; a read error may be responsible. The CDR3 nucleotides are TGTGCCAGCAGCTTACAAGGACAGATTGAAGCTCCCTTT. Its protein product is CASSLQGQIEAPF. The rearrangement links TRBV7-9 to TRBJ1-1, with a possible D match to TRBD1 (6 bases). This CDR3 region has 13 residues. The germline V gene encodes CDR1 SEHNR and CDR2 FQNEAQ (reference sequence).

The V call is TRBV12-3 or TRBV12-4, the J call TRBJ1-1; 10 bases match TRBD1. With 5 bases clipped from V and 2 bases from J, the junction kept 2 bases outside the gene matches. This CDR3 comprises 14 residues. CDR3 residues: CASSRQGANTEAFF. The CDR3 DNA sequence: TGTGCCAGCAGTAGACAGGGGGCTAACACTGAAGCTTTCTTT.

The chain combines TRBV2 with TRBJ1-2; the D is unclear. Looked up from germline, CDR1 is SNHLY and CDR2 is FYNNEI. The V and J ends lost 9 bases and 6 bases respectively, with 11 bases between them. CDR3 length equals 11 residues. The CDR3 region has the DNA TGTGCCAGGGGCGCAAGGGATGGCTACACCTTC. This gives the protein CARGARDGYTF.

This clonotype was seen a few times. The chain has TRBV20-1 and TRBJ1-1; 9 bases agree with TRBD1. The J segment lost 0 bases and the V segment lost 6 bases, leaving 8 bases of the junction unmatched. From germline, CDR1 is DFQATT and CDR2 SNEGSKA (reference sequence). The length of the CDR3 is 15 residues. CDR3 amino acids: CSAPVGTGLNTEAFF. In DNA, the CDR3 is TGCAGTGCCCCGGTGGGGACAGGGTTGAACACTGAAGCTTTCTTT.

About this clonotype: This may be a read error, as it is one base from a much larger clone. The V gene is TRBV24-1, the J gene TRBJ2-7; TRBD1 matches 7 bases. The CDR3 runs 16 residues. J was trimmed by 9 bases and V by 4 bases; bases with no gene match: 17. Germline lookup yields CDR1 KGHDR and CDR2 SFDVKD. CDR3 bases: TGTGCCACCAGTGAGTCCGGACAGGAATCCTACGAGCGGCAGTACTTC. Protein sequence: CATSESGQESYERQYF.

On this clonotype: Likely a read error: the CDR3 ends without its conserved phenylalanine or tryptophan. The chain has TRBV6-1 and TRBJ1-1; maybe TRBD1 (5 bases). V was shortened by 6 bases and J by 1 base, with 12 bases between the two germline ends. The CDR3 contains 14 residues. CDR1 is MNHNS and CDR2 is SASEGT in the germline V gene. The CDR3 loop reads CASRGTGQNTEAFL. CDR3 nucleotides: TGTGCCAGCAGGGGGACTGGACAGAACACTGAAGCTTTCCTT.